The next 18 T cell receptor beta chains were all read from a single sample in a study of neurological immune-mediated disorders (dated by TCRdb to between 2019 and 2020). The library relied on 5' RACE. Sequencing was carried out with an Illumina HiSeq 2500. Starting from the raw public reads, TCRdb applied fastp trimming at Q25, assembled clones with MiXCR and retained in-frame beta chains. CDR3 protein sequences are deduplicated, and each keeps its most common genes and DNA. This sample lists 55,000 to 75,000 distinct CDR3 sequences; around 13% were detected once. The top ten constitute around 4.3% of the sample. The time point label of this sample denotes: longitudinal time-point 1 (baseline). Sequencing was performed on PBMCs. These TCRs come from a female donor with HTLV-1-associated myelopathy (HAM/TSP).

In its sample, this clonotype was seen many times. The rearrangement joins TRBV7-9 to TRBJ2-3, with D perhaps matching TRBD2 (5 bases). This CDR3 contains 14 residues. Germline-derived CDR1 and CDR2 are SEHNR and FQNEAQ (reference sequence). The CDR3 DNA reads TGTGGCGTTCGGACGGGGAAGGGCACAGATACGCAGTATTTT. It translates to CGVRTGKGTDTQYF.

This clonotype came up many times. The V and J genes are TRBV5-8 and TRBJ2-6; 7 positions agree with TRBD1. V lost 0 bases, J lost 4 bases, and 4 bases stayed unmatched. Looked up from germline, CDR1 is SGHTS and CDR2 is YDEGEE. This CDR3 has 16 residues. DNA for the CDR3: TGTGCCAGCAGCTTGGGAACAGGGGCCGGGGCCAACGTCCTGACTTTC. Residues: CASSLGTGAGANVLTF. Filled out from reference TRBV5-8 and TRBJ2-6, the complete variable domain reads EAGVTQSPTHLIKTRGQQATLRCSPISGHTSVYWYQQALGLGLQFLLWYDEGEERNRGNFPPRFSGRQFPNYSSELNVNALELEDSALYLCASSLGTGAGANVLTFGAGSRLTVL.

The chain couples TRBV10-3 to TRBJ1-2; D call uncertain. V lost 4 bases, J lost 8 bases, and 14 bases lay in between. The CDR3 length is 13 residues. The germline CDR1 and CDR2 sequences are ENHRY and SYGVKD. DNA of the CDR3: TGTGCCATCAGTGTGGAAGTCCGAGGGGGCTACACCTTC. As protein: CAISVEVRGGYTF.

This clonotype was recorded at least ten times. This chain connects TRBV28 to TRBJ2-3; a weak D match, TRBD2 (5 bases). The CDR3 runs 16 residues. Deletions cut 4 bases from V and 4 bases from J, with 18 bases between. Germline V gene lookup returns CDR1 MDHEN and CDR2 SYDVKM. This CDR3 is CASSSEEARSSDTQYF. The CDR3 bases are TGTGCCAGCAGTTCGGAGGAGGCCCGTTCCTCAGATACGCAGTATTTT. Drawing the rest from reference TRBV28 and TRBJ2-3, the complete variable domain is DVKVTQSSRYLVKRTGEKVFLECVQDMDHENMFWYRQDPGLGLRLIYFSYDVKMKEKGDIPEGYSVSREKKERFSLILESASTNQTSMYLCASSSEEARSSDTQYFGPGTRLTVL.

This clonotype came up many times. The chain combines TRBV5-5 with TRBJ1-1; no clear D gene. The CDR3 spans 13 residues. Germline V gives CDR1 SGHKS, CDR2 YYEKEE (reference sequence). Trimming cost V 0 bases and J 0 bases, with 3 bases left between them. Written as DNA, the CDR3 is TGTGCCAGCAGCTTGGACGTGAACACTGAAGCTTTCTTT. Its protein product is CASSLDVNTEAFF.

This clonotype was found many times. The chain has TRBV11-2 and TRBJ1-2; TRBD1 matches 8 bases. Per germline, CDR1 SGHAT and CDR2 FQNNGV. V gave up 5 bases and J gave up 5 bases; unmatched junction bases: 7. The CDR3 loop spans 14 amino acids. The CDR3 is CASSPDREGYGYTF. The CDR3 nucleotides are TGTGCCAGCAGCCCGGACAGGGAAGGGTATGGCTACACCTTC.

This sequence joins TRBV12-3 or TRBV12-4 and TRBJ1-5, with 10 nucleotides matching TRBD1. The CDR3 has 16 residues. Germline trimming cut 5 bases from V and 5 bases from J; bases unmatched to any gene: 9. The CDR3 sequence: CASSGTRDRGYQPQHF. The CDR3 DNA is TGTGCCAGCAGTGGGACCCGGGACAGGGGTTATCAGCCCCAGCATTTT.

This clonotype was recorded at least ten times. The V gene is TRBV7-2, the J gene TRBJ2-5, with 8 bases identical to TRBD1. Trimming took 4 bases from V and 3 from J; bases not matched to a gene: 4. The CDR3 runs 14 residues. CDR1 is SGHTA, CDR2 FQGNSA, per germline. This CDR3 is CASSSNRGKETQYF. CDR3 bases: TGTGCCAGCAGCTCCAACAGGGGGAAAGAGACCCAGTACTTC. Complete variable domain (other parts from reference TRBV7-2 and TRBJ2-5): GAGVSQSPSNKVTEKGKDVELRCDPISGHTALYWYRQSLGQGLEFLIYFQGNSAPDKSGLPSDRFSAERTGGSVSTLTIQRTQQEDSAVYLCASSSNRGKETQYFGPGTRLLVL.

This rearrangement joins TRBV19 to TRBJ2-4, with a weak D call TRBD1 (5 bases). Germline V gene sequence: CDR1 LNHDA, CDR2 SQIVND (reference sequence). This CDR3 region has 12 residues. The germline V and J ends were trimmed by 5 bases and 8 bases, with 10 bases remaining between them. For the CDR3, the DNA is TGTGCCAGTAGTCCCCAGGGCCACATTCAGTACTTC. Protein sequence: CASSPQGHIQYF.

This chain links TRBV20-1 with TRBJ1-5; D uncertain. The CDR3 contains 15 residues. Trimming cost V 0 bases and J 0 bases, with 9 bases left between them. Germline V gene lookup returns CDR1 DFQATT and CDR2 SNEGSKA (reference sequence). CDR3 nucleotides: TGCAGTGCTAGAGATCGGGGTGATAGCAATCAGCCCCAGCATTTT. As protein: CSARDRGDSNQPQHF.

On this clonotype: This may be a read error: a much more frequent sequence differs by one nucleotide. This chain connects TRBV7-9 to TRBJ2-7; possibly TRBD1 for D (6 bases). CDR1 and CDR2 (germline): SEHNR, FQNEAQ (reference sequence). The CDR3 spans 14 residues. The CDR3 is CVSSSGVGPYEQYF. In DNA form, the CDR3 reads TGTGTCAGCAGCTCAGGGGTCGGCCCCTACGAGCAGTACTTC.

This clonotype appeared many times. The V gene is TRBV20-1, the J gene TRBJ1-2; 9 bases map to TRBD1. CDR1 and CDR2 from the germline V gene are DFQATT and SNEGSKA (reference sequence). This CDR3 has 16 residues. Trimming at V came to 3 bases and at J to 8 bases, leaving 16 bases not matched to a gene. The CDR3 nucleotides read TGCAGTGCTAGCCCGGGACAGGGTCCCATGCTTGAAGGCTACACCTTC. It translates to CSASPGQGPMLEGYTF.

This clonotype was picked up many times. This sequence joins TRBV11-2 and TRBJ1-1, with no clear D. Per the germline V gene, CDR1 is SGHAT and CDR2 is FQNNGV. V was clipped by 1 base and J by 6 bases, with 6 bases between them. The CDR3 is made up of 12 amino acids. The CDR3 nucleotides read TGTGCCAGCAGCTTAGGGATTCCTGAAGCTTTCTTT. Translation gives CASSLGIPEAFF.

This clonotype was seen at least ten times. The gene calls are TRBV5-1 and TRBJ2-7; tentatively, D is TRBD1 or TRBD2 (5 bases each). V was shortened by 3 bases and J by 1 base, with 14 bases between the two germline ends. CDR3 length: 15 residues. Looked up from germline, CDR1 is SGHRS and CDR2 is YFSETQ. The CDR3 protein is CASSYQTGGSYEQYF. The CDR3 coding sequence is TGCGCCAGCAGCTACCAAACTGGGGGTTCCTACGAGCAGTACTTC.

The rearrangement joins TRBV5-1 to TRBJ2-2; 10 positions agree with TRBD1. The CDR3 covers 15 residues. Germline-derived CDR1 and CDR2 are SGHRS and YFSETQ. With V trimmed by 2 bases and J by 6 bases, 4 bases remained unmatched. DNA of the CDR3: TGCGCCAGCAGCTTCCGGGACAGGGGACCCGGGGAGCTGTTTTTT. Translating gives CASSFRDRGPGELFF. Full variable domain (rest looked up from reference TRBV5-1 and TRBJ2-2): KAGVTQTPRYLIKTRGQQVTLSCSPISGHRSVSWYQQTPGQGLQFLFEYFSETQRNKGNFPGRFSGRQFSNSRSEMNVSTLELGDSALYLCASSFRDRGPGELFFGEGSRLTVL.

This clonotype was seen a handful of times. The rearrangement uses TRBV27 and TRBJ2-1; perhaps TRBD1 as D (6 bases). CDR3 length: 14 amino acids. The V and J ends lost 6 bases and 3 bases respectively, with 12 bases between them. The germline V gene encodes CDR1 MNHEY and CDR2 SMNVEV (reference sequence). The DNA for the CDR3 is TGTGCCAGCAGCCGACAGGTTGACTACAATGAGCAGTTCTTC. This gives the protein CASSRQVDYNEQFF.

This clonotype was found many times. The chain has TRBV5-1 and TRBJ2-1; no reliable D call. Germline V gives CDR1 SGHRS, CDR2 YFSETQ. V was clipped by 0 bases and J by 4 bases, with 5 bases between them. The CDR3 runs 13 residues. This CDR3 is CASSLDSYNEQFF. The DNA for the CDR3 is TGCGCCAGCAGCTTGGACAGTTACAATGAGCAGTTCTTC.

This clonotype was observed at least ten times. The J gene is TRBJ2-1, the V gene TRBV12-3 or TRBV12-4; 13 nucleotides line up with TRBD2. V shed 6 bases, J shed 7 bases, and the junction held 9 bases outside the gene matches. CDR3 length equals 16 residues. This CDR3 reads CASSPRTSGGDNEQFF. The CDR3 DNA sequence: TGTGCCAGCAGCCCGCGGACTAGCGGGGGTGATAATGAGCAGTTCTTC.